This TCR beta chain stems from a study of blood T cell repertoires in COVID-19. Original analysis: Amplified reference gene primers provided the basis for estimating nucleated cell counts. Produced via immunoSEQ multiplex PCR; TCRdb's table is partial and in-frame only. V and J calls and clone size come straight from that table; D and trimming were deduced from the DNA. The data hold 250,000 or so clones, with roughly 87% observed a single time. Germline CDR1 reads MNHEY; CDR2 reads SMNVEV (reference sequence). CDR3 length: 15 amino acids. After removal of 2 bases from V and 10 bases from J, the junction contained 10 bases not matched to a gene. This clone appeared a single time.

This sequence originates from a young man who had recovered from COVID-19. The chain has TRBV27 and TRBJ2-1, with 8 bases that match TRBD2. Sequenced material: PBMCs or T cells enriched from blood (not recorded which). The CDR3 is CASSLEAGGLWEQFF. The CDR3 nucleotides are TGTGCCAGCAGTTTAGAGGCGGGAGGACTTTGGGAGCAGTTCTTC.